This T cell receptor beta chain was documented in a study of T cells in Graves' hyperthyroidism and ophthalmopathy. Study in general: Peripheral blood samples were taken at initial diagnosis, prior to any treatment. Study observations and caveats: The model forecast ophthalmopathy, anticipating it by a median about 6.5 months before onset.

Germline CDR1 reads SNHLY; CDR2 reads FYNNEI. Trimming stripped 7 bases from V and 4 bases from J, with 19 bases between. This CDR3 region has 15 residues. In this sample, this clonotype turned up a few times. Its target is not known. A read error may be the cause here, since a much bigger clone is one base away. Amplified TCR beta CDR3 regions came from RNA transcripts. A set of HTBI primers served as the primers for a first-round RT-PCR of the TCR CDR3. TCRdb itself ran the multiplex PCR reads through MiXCR, one entry per CDR3 protein. The sample includes under 350,000 distinct CDR3 sequences, 15% to 20% of them seen just once.

The chain has TRBV2 and TRBJ1-2; D gene unclear. The TCR was taken from a woman in her sixties with Graves' ophthalmopathy. The sample was blood. The CDR3, as DNA: TGTGCCAGCACCAAAACACGTCCCGATTTCTATGGCTACACCTTC. Amino acids: CASTKTRPDFYGYTF.